These T cell receptor beta chains were read from a single sample in a study of CD8 T cells in ankylosing spondylitis. Via MiXCR, TCRdb re-called the 5' RACE reads, giving one row per CDR3 protein. In the table there are about 230,000 distinct CDR3 sequences, 8.2% of which are singletons. Material for sequencing was blood, either unsorted or a sorted T cell fraction (not recorded which). These receptors came from a female donor with ankylosing spondylitis or in good health (not recorded which). Both conserved end residues are trimmed from each CDR3. Each record gives: V gene, CDR3 protein.

TRBV27 ASSPLGPYYEQY
TRBV12-3/TRBV12-4 ASTDQEANVLT
TRBV6-6 ASRADGNTEAF
TRBV20-1 SALNRNEQY
TRBV4-1 ASSQDRQTLYGYT
TRBV7-9 ASSLAQGGAGEQF
TRBV2 ASSARLAGRYEQF
TRBV20-1 SGFGGRNTEAF
TRBV7-2 ASSFTSMETQY
TRBV9 ASSVALTGSGYT
TRBV12-3/TRBV12-4 ASSFRGIFYEQY
TRBV5-4 ASSPMTGSSYEQY
TRBV2 ASSQGLAGREQY
TRBV10-2 ASSDTSAPYEQY
TRBV7-2 ASSLEGATNEKLF
TRBV15 ATSMTTGGNSPLH
TRBV7-6 VSSLGKLAPLLSEQY
TRBV7-2 ASSPRPERGETQY
TRBV6-5 ASRDTLAGVGEQY
TRBV6-2/TRBV6-3 ASSPTLDEAF
TRBV20-1 SARVSGRYNEQF
TRBV9 ASSVGSQGAGNEQF
TRBV27 ASSRTGWNEQF
TRBV13 ASSFGLLLNEQF
TRBV27 ASSLEIGSGLGTGSYNEQF
TRBV19 ASSIPGSTSYEQY
TRBV30 AWSVGGREVDEQF
TRBV12-3/TRBV12-4 ASRISLREQY
TRBV20-1 SARDSAGLKQY
TRBV27 ASSLSGGGYGYT
TRBV12-3/TRBV12-4 ASSLSSSTQY
TRBV12-3/TRBV12-4 ASSRTKGAEVAYEQY
TRBV4-3 ASSQERSSGANVLT
TRBV18 ATTGSGNQPQH
TRBV7-9 ASSLWATEAF
TRBV6-2/TRBV6-3 ASSYEGGEQF
TRBV11-2 ASSLGGTSGSETQY
TRBV20-1 SARGGTSGYNEQF
TRBV7-8 ASRRGTSGQETQY